These 28 T cell receptor beta chains share one sample of origin, sequenced in a study of a mutant IDH1 vaccine in newly diagnosed glioma. Repertoires were generated with immunoSEQ multiplex PCR, while TCRdb's copy carries only in-frame clones and drops some. The profile shows just under 80,000 clones, 91% of them singletons. Described time point: week 5, during vaccination. Vaccination used 300 ug of mutant IDH1 20-mer peptide per dose, with topical imiquimod. What these receptors recognize is not known. The sequenced sample was PBMCs, obtained from a glioma patient whose treatment included an IDH1 peptide vaccine. The receptors stem from a woman aged 45 to 65 with glioma.

The chain is built from TRBV9 and TRBJ2-1; no firm D call. Germline V lookup: CDR1 SGDLS, CDR2 YYNGEE. Trimming shortened V by 3 bases and J by 6 bases, and 19 bases separated the two germline ends. The CDR3 is made up of 16 amino acids. In nucleotides, the CDR3 is TGTGCCAGCAGCGGTCTCGGACCGAGGAAACTCAATGAGCAGTTCTTC. Its protein product is CASSGLGPRKLNEQFF. The variable domain in full, completed from reference TRBV9 and TRBJ2-1, reads DSGVTQTPKHLITATGQRVTLRCSPRSGDLSVYWYQQSLDQGLQFLIQYYNGEERAKGNILERFSAQQFPDLHSELNLSSLELGDSALYFCASSGLGPRKLNEQFFGPGTRLTVL.

The chain combines TRBV4-1 with TRBJ1-1; D gene ambiguous. The CDR3 totals 13 residues. Germline CDR1 reads MGHRA; CDR2 reads YSYEKL. V was pared by 1 base and J by 4 bases, with 7 bases between. CDR3 amino acids: CASSQVGLTEAFF. The CDR3 DNA sequence: TGCGCCAGCAGCCAAGTTGGGCTCACTGAAGCTTTCTTT.

V usage is TRBV29-1 and J usage is TRBJ2-1; D not certain. CDR1 is SQVTM, CDR2 ANQGSEA, per germline. The CDR3 runs to 14 residues. Deletions cut 8 bases from V and 5 bases from J, with 19 bases between. The CDR3 coding sequence is TGCAGCCACTCCCGTAGTGCAGTCCACAATGAGCAGTTCTTC. This sequence encodes CSHSRSAVHNEQFF.

The genes are TRBV5-4 and TRBJ1-5; D uncertain. Germline V CDR1 and CDR2: SGHNT, YYREEE (reference sequence). Trimming removed 0 bases at V and 4 bases at J, with 11 bases between. The CDR3 totals 15 residues. CDR3 nucleotides: TGTGCCAGCAGCTTGGAACCAGAAGATAATCAGCCCCAGCATTTT. The encoded protein is CASSLEPEDNQPQHF.

This clone was recorded only once. The chain links TRBV7-6 to TRBJ2-7; the D is unclear. The V gene's germline CDR1 is SGHVS and CDR2 FNYEAQ. Trimming removed 1 base at V and 2 bases at J, with 12 bases between. CDR3 length: 15 residues. The DNA of the CDR3 is TGTGCCAGCAGCTTAGAGGCATCGGTAGCCTACGAGCAGTACTTC. Protein: CASSLEASVAYEQYF.

In nucleotides, the CDR3 is TGTGCCACCAGCAGAGATCCTAGCGGGAGGTCAGATACGCAGTATTTT. Protein product: CATSRDPSGRSDTQYF. The chain combines TRBV15 with TRBJ2-3; 11 bases fit TRBD2. Germline CDR1 is LNHNV and CDR2 is YYDKDF (reference sequence). The junction had 3 bases not matched to a gene; V was cut back by 0 bases and J by 4 bases. The length of the CDR3 is 16 residues.

The V gene is TRBV9, the J gene TRBJ2-2; D not certain. V was shortened by 0 bases and J by 6 bases, with 9 bases between the two germline ends. The CDR3 is 14 amino acids. Germline V gene data show CDR1 as SGDLS and CDR2 as YYNGEE. This CDR3 reads CASSVGTIAGELFF. CDR3 DNA sequence: TGTGCCAGCAGCGTAGGAACGATTGCCGGGGAGCTGTTTTTT.

The chain employs TRBV7-9 and TRBJ1-2; D may be TRBD1 (6 bases). V gave up 11 bases and J gave up 0 bases, with 22 bases separating them. The length of the CDR3 is 16 residues. CDR1 and CDR2 from the germline V gene are SEHNR and FQNEAQ (reference sequence). The CDR3: CAVTRQGRTTNYGYTF. CDR3 bases: TGTGCCGTTACCCGCCAGGGGCGAACGACTAACTATGGCTACACCTTC. Complete variable domain (other parts from reference TRBV7-9 and TRBJ1-2): DTGVSQNPRHKITKRGQNVTFRCDPISEHNRLYWYRQTLGQGPEFLTYFQNEAQLEKSRLLSDRFSAERPKGSFSTLEIQRTEQGDSAMYLCAVTRQGRTTNYGYTFGSGTRLTVV.

The rearrangement joins TRBV9 to TRBJ2-3; 8 nucleotides match TRBD2. The CDR3 contains 15 residues. Germline V lookup: CDR1 SGDLS, CDR2 YYNGEE. J gave up 3 bases and V 2 bases, and 5 bases lay outside the gene matches. For the CDR3, the DNA is TGTGCCAGCAGCGTCCGGGAGGGCCTAACAGATACGCAGTATTTT. As protein: CASSVREGLTDTQYF.

The chain recombines TRBV18 with TRBJ2-7; D might be TRBD1 (6 bases). Looked up from germline, CDR1 is KGHSH and CDR2 is LQKENI. The CDR3 has 14 amino acids. Trimming cost V 2 bases and J 0 bases, with 8 bases left between them. CDR3 DNA sequence: TGTGCCAGCTCACCAAGCAGGGGCTCCTACGAGCAGTACTTC. It translates to CASSPSRGSYEQYF.

Only one count was recorded for this clone. The V and J genes are TRBV4-1 and TRBJ1-4, with D unresolved. Germline V gives CDR1 MGHRA, CDR2 YSYEKL. Trimming shortened V by 0 bases and J by 7 bases, and 9 bases separated the two germline ends. The CDR3 spans 14 residues. The CDR3 coding sequence is TGCGCCAGCAGCCAAGATACCACGCTTGAAAAACTGTTTTTT. This encodes CASSQDTTLEKLFF.

With respect to this clone: The germline gene is not matched at one end of the junction; a read error may be the cause. V usage is TRBV10-3 and J usage is TRBJ2-5, with 9 bases fitting TRBD2. The CDR3 is 17 amino acids. Germline-derived CDR1 and CDR2 are ENHRY and SYGVKD. The CDR3 spells CAVSESIQTSGQETQYF. The CDR3 nucleotides read TGTGCCGTCAGTGAGTCGATTCAGACTAGCGGCCAAGAGACCCAGTACTTC.

The genes are TRBV6-5 and TRBJ2-1, with 7 bases aligning to TRBD1. The trim removed 2 bases at V and 7 bases at J, leaving 8 bases unmatched. Germline lookup yields CDR1 MNHEY and CDR2 SVGAGI. The length of the CDR3 is 15 residues. CDR3 residues: CASSYQAGGRNEQFF. The CDR3 coding sequence is TGTGCCAGCAGTTACCAGGCAGGGGGAAGGAATGAGCAGTTCTTC.

This chain joins TRBV7-9 and TRBJ2-7; 14 bases are shared with TRBD2. The junction had 10 bases not matched to a gene; V was cut back by 0 bases and J by 6 bases. There are 18 residues in the CDR3. Germline V gives CDR1 SEHNR, CDR2 FQNEAQ (reference sequence). In DNA form, the CDR3 reads TGTGCCAGCAGCTTAGCGGGGACTAGCGGGAGCTCCCTCCTCGAGCAGTACTTC. Translation gives CASSLAGTSGSSLLEQYF.

The chain recombines TRBV7-9 with TRBJ1-1; D ambiguous. Germline assignment: CDR1 SEHNR and CDR2 FQNEAQ (reference sequence). This CDR3 contains 14 residues. V lost 6 bases, J lost 4 bases, and 15 bases lay in between. The CDR3 sequence: CASSRDSMGTEAFF. The CDR3 nucleotides read TGTGCCAGCAGTCGCGACTCTATGGGCACTGAAGCTTTCTTT.

The chain combines TRBV29-1 with TRBJ2-3; TRBD2 matches 10 bases. V gave up 5 bases and J gave up 3 bases; unmatched junction bases: 5. The CDR3 totals 14 residues. Germline lookup yields CDR1 SQVTM and CDR2 ANQGSEA. CDR3 coding DNA: TGCAGCGTTCCGGGACTAGCGTTGACAGATACGCAGTATTTT. This gives the protein CSVPGLALTDTQYF.

The chain employs TRBV20-1 and TRBJ1-1; the D is unclear. Germline values: CDR1 DFQATT, CDR2 SNEGSKA (reference sequence). The V gene lost 4 bases and the J gene lost 8 bases, with 11 bases spanning the gap. The CDR3 loop spans 11 amino acids. CDR3 in DNA: TGCAGTGCTAAACTGTCCGGAGAAGCTTTCTTT. Its protein product is CSAKLSGEAFF.

The chain couples TRBV6-6 to TRBJ2-3, with 8 bases that match TRBD1. Germline V lookup: CDR1 MNHNY, CDR2 SVGAGI (reference sequence). This CDR3 has 15 residues. Trimming cost V 5 bases and J 2 bases; bases outside gene matches: 6. This CDR3 is CASSGPGQDTDTQYF. The CDR3 DNA reads as TGTGCCAGCAGTGGACCGGGACAGGACACAGATACGCAGTATTTT.

The V gene is TRBV11-1, the J gene TRBJ1-1; no clear D gene. Germline V gene lookup returns CDR1 SGHAT and CDR2 FQDESV (reference sequence). The CDR3 is 14 amino acids. Trimming removed 1 base at V and 5 bases at J, with 11 bases between. This CDR3 reads CASSLETRGTEAFF. The DNA for the CDR3 is TGTGCCAGCAGCTTAGAGACCCGTGGGACTGAAGCTTTCTTT.

J is TRBJ2-5 and V is TRBV10-3; TRBD1 matches at 8 bases. V lost 0 bases, J lost 4 bases, and 1 base stayed unmatched. Germline CDR1 reads ENHRY; CDR2 reads SYGVKD. The CDR3 has 14 amino acids. CDR3 loop: CAISESQGAETQYF. In nucleotides, the CDR3 is TGTGCCATCAGTGAGTCGCAGGGGGCAGAGACCCAGTACTTC.

On this clone itself: One end of the junction varies from germline; a read error may be responsible. The chain couples TRBV7-7 to TRBJ2-5; D is undetermined. Germline V CDR1 and CDR2: SSHAT, FNYEAQ (reference sequence). This CDR3 has 14 amino acids. The CDR3 DNA follows: TGTGCTAGCAGCTTAAGGTTCGACCAAGAGACCCAGTACTTC. This translates into CASSLRFDQETQYF.

This clone is a singleton in its sample. This chain uses TRBV5-1 with TRBJ2-3; tentatively, D is TRBD1 (6 bases). Per germline, CDR1 SGHRS and CDR2 YFSETQ. The CDR3 spans 15 residues. Trimming pared 4 bases from V and 4 bases from J, leaving 16 bases between. CDR3 protein: CASSLQGQGPDTQYF. The CDR3 nucleotides read TGCGCCAGCAGCCTCCAGGGGCAGGGCCCAGATACGCAGTATTTT.

The rearrangement links TRBV6-5 to TRBJ1-6; D call uncertain. Trimming stripped 6 bases from V and 4 bases from J, with 7 bases between. The CDR3 covers 13 residues. Germline CDR1 is MNHEY and CDR2 is SVGAGI. CDR3 DNA: TGTGCCAGCAGGAGGGATTATAATTCACCCCTCCACTTT. Translating gives CASRRDYNSPLHF.

The V and J genes are TRBV30 and TRBJ1-1, with D tentatively TRBD1 (5 bases). The CDR3 extends over 13 amino acids. The ends were cut back, 2 bases at V and 6 bases at J, with 13 bases in the middle. The germline V gene has CDR1 GTSNPN and CDR2 SVGIG (reference sequence). The CDR3 loop is CAWSWGGTSEAFF. CDR3 nucleotides: TGTGCCTGGAGTTGGGGGGGAACCTCTGAAGCTTTCTTT.

V usage is TRBV27 and J usage is TRBJ2-5, with 7 bases matching TRBD2. CDR3 length: 12 residues. V dropped 11 bases and J dropped 5; count of bases not matched to a gene: 8. CDR1 and CDR2 (germline): MNHEY, SMNVEV (reference sequence). The CDR3 region has the DNA TGTGCCCCCCCCGGGGGGATTGAGACCCAGTACTTC. It encodes CAPPGGIETQYF.

This rearrangement joins TRBV6-6 to TRBJ1-1, with a tentative D call TRBD1 (5 bases). The CDR3 consists of 14 residues. CDR1 and CDR2 (germline): MNHNY, SVGAGI (reference sequence). V shed 0 bases and J shed 5 bases, with 10 bases lying between them. The CDR3, as DNA: TGTGCCAGCAGTTACTCTGAGGGGAGGACTGAAGCTTTCTTT. This translates into CASSYSEGRTEAFF.

The V call is TRBV15, the J call TRBJ1-1, with D uncertain. Germline loops: CDR1 LNHNV, CDR2 YYDKDF (reference sequence). Trimming removed 4 bases at V and 3 bases at J, with 9 bases between. The CDR3 loop spans 13 amino acids. CDR3 in amino acids: CATSKDRDTEAFF. CDR3 coding DNA: TGTGCCACCAGCAAAGATAGGGACACTGAAGCTTTCTTT.

This clone has only a few counts. J is TRBJ1-1 and V is TRBV7-9; no definite D call. The germline V gene encodes CDR1 SEHNR and CDR2 FQNEAQ (reference sequence). V was trimmed by 3 bases and J by 1 base, leaving 15 bases between them. The CDR3 totals 16 residues. CDR3 coding DNA: TGTGCCAGCAGCTTCACCCCACGGGTAGAGAACACTGAAGCTTTCTTT. Amino acid sequence: CASSFTPRVENTEAFF.